The 18 T cell receptor beta chains below all came from one sample that was sequenced in a study of beta chain features in type 1 diabetes. The authors reverse transcribed all of the isolated RNA, so sequencing captured expressed TCRB transcripts. Profiled with immunoSEQ multiplex PCR; TCRdb holds only in-frame clones, not every one. The table lists 400,000 to 600,000 clones, approximately 31% of them singletons. Sequencing was carried out using naive CD4+ T cells from blood. The receptors stem from a young man in good health.

About this clone: This same CDR3 is encoded by further DNA sequences in the sample. The gene calls are TRBV28 and TRBJ2-7; no definite D call. The CDR3 is made up of 12 amino acids. V lost 3 bases to trimming and J lost 3 bases, with 6 bases between them. Germline CDR1 and CDR2: MDHEN and SYDVKM. The CDR3 coding sequence is TGTGCCAGCAGTTTGTCAGGCTACGAGCAGTACTTC. This encodes CASSLSGYEQYF.

This chain uses TRBV7-9 with TRBJ2-7; 10 bases match TRBD1. The CDR3 totals 12 residues. CDR1 and CDR2 from the germline V gene are SEHNR and FQNEAQ (reference sequence). Unmatched junction bases numbered 1, after V lost 5 bases and J lost 6 bases. The chain's CDR3 is CASSRTGGEQYF. The CDR3 region has the DNA TGTGCCAGCAGCCGGACAGGGGGCGAGCAGTACTTC.

This clone has just a few counts. The rearrangement uses TRBV9 and TRBJ2-7; D is undetermined. Germline CDR1 reads SGDLS; CDR2 reads YYNGEE. This CDR3 spans 14 amino acids. Trimming left V 0 bases short and J 7 bases short, with 14 bases between. CDR3 sequence: CASSVGNANGEQYF. In nucleotides, the CDR3 is TGTGCCAGCAGCGTAGGAAACGCGAACGGGGAGCAGTACTTC.

The J gene is TRBJ2-7, the V gene TRBV13; D is tentatively TRBD1 or TRBD2 (5 bases each). The length of the CDR3 is 15 residues. Germline V lookup: CDR1 PRHDT, CDR2 FYEKMQ (reference sequence). V was pared by 8 bases and J by 0 bases, with 17 bases between. CDR3 in amino acids: CASALGAGISYEQYF. CDR3 bases: TGTGCCAGCGCGCTCGGGGCAGGGATCTCCTACGAGCAGTACTTC.

The chain recombines TRBV28 with TRBJ2-4; D may be TRBD1 or TRBD2 (5 bases each). The V end was cut by 2 bases, the J end by 0 bases, with 5 bases between. The CDR3 covers 14 residues. The V gene's germline CDR1 is MDHEN and CDR2 SYDVKM. In DNA form, the CDR3 reads TGTGCCAGCAGTTTAGGGGGAGCCAAAAACATTCAGTACTTC. It is translated as CASSLGGAKNIQYF.

This clone was counted a few times. V usage is TRBV5-6 and J usage is TRBJ1-1; D not certain. Trimming left V 3 bases short and J 4 bases short, with 16 bases between. The CDR3 totals 15 residues. CDR1 is SGHDT, CDR2 YYEEEE, per germline. CDR3 region: CASSSLGGMGTEAFF. DNA for the CDR3: TGTGCCAGCAGCTCGCTTGGAGGGATGGGCACTGAAGCTTTCTTT.

The chain couples TRBV29-1 to TRBJ2-1; D may be TRBD1 (5 bases). Deletions cut 6 bases from V and 8 bases from J, with 17 bases between. The CDR3 length is 13 residues. Germline V gene lookup returns CDR1 SQVTM and CDR2 ANQGSEA. CDR3 sequence: CSVTMDNYHEQFF. In DNA, the CDR3 is TGCAGCGTGACGATGGACAATTACCATGAGCAGTTCTTC.

The chain uses TRBV5-6 and TRBJ2-1, with D perhaps matching TRBD2 (5 bases). Trimming removed 3 bases at V and 7 bases at J, with 11 bases between. Looked up from germline, CDR1 is SGHDT and CDR2 is YYEEEE. The CDR3 extends over 13 amino acids. The CDR3 sequence is CASSWTGVNEQFF. DNA of the CDR3: TGTGCCAGCAGCTGGACCGGGGTGAATGAGCAGTTCTTC.

The chain recombines TRBV7-8 with TRBJ2-1, with 8 bases fitting TRBD1. The CDR3 contains 15 residues. V dropped 5 bases and J dropped 0; count of bases not matched to a gene: 3. Germline CDR1 and CDR2: SGHVS and FQNEAQ. DNA for the CDR3: TGTGCCAGCAGCCGACAGGGGATCTCCTACAATGAGCAGTTCTTC. It codes for CASSRQGISYNEQFF.

This chain connects TRBV30 to TRBJ1-1, with D unresolved. CDR3 size: 12 residues. V was shortened by 0 bases and J by 7 bases, with 9 bases between the two germline ends. The germline V gene has CDR1 GTSNPN and CDR2 SVGIG (reference sequence). The CDR3 sequence: CAWSVRLREAFF. The CDR3 coding sequence is TGTGCCTGGAGTGTACGCCTCCGTGAAGCTTTCTTT.

This clone was detected a few times. This chain links TRBV20-1 with TRBJ2-1, with D unresolved. V gave up 5 bases and J gave up 9 bases, with 11 bases separating them. Germline V gene sequence: CDR1 DFQATT, CDR2 SNEGSKA (reference sequence). CDR3 length equals 11 residues. CDR3 protein: CSAAELGEQFF. The CDR3 DNA follows: TGCAGTGCTGCCGAGTTGGGTGAGCAGTTCTTC.

The table lists this clone with a few counts. The V and J genes are TRBV29-1 and TRBJ1-1, with D unresolved. V shed 7 bases and J shed 1 base, with 13 bases lying between them. CDR1 and CDR2 from the germline V gene are SQVTM and ANQGSEA. The CDR3 has 13 residues. CDR3 residues: CSARLGSNTEAFF. The CDR3, as DNA: TGCAGCGCCCGTCTGGGGTCGAACACTGAAGCTTTCTTT.

The CDR3 is CSVNLSNEKLFF. The DNA for the CDR3 is TGCAGCGTTAACCTCTCTAATGAAAAACTGTTTTTT. This sequence joins TRBV29-1 and TRBJ1-4; D is unclear. Trimming took 5 bases from V and 3 from J, leaving 7 bases between them. The CDR3 spans 12 residues. CDR1 and CDR2 from the germline V gene are SQVTM and ANQGSEA.

The chain links TRBV7-9 to TRBJ2-2; 10 bases fit TRBD2. The J segment lost 5 bases and the V segment lost 5 bases, leaving 8 bases of the junction unmatched. CDR1 and CDR2 from the germline V gene are SEHNR and FQNEAQ (reference sequence). The CDR3 is made up of 16 amino acids. CDR3 loop: CASSGLAVQGTGELFF. Written as DNA, the CDR3 is TGTGCCAGCAGCGGACTAGCGGTCCAGGGGACCGGGGAGCTGTTTTTT.

CDR3 DNA sequence: TGTGCCAGCAGCAACAATCCTACAGAAGAGACCCAGTACTTC. It yields the protein CASSNNPTEETQYF. The gene calls are TRBV21-1 and TRBJ2-5; TRBD1 is the table's D call and was not checked against the DNA. TRBV21-1 is shown as a pseudogene. The CDR3 runs 14 residues.

The genes are TRBV30 and TRBJ1-2; D not certain. CDR1 and CDR2 (germline): GTSNPN, SVGIG (reference sequence). This CDR3 has 15 amino acids. The V gene lost 5 bases and the J gene lost 8 bases, with 24 bases spanning the gap. The CDR3 loop is CAWYRELQRGLGYTF. In DNA, the CDR3 is TGTGCCTGGTACCGGGAGCTCCAACGTGGTCTAGGCTACACCTTC. Looking up the rest from reference TRBV30 and TRBJ1-2 gives the full variable domain: SQTIHQWPATLVQPVGSPLSLECTVEGTSNPNLYWYRQAAGRGLQLLFYSVGIGQISSEVPQNLSASRPQDRQFILSSKKLLLSDSGFYLCAWYRELQRGLGYTFGSGTRLTVV.

This clone has more than one count but fewer than ten. The chain links TRBV7-9 to TRBJ2-5, with D tentatively TRBD1 (5 bases). The germline V gene encodes CDR1 SEHNR and CDR2 FQNEAQ (reference sequence). Trimming cost V 6 bases and J 6 bases, with 8 bases left between them. CDR3 length: 11 residues. The CDR3 region has the DNA TGTGCCAGCAGGTCAGGGAAGACCCAGTACTTC. Amino acids: CASRSGKTQYF.

This clone was detected a few times. The gene calls are TRBV9 and TRBJ2-1; weak D call: TRBD2 (6 bases). V dropped 0 bases and J dropped 5 bases, with 12 bases sitting between them. CDR1 is SGDLS and CDR2 is YYNGEE in the germline V gene. The length of the CDR3 is 15 residues. CDR3 amino acids: CASSVDGRGNNEQFF. The CDR3, as DNA: TGTGCCAGCAGCGTAGATGGGCGCGGGAACAATGAGCAGTTCTTC.